Shown below are 18 T cell receptor beta chains from a single sample sequenced in a study of blood T cell repertoires in COVID-19 (dated by TCRdb to about 2020). The library was made by the immunoSEQ multiplex PCR assay. TCRdb stores this immuneACCESS table with in-frame sequences only. Part of the clones is absent; in the studies checked, under half of the shortfall reflects unresolved V genes, and no reason is known for the rest. The sample includes under 85,000 clones, with more than 75% observed a single time. The ten biggest clones cover 28% of the sample. The sample comprised peripheral blood. These receptors all come from an elderly woman with active or convalescent COVID-19.

The genes are TRBV9 and TRBJ1-4; TRBD1 might be the D (6 bases). V was trimmed by 4 bases and J by 0 bases, leaving 10 bases between them. The CDR3 spans 15 residues. Germline V gene sequence: CDR1 SGDLS, CDR2 YYNGEE. The CDR3 sequence: CASSPGQSTNEKLFF. The CDR3 nucleotides are TGTGCCAGCAGCCCAGGACAGTCAACTAATGAAAAACTGTTTTTT.

J is TRBJ1-5 and V is TRBV7-9; possibly TRBD1 for D (6 bases). The germline V gene encodes CDR1 SEHNR and CDR2 FQNEAQ (reference sequence). The CDR3 runs to 14 residues. V lost 4 bases and J 7 bases, leaving 14 bases between the germline ends. The CDR3 protein is CASSSSGEGQPQHF. CDR3 DNA: TGTGCCAGCAGCTCTTCAGGGGAGGGGCAGCCCCAGCATTTT.

The chain carries TRBV7-3 and TRBJ1-2, with D possibly matching TRBD1 (6 bases). The CDR3 length is 16 residues. Trimming took off 2 bases at V and 0 bases at J, with 13 bases between the two ends. Germline V gene data show CDR1 as SGHTA and CDR2 as FQGTGA. The CDR3 protein is CASSLLPGTTNYGYTF. CDR3 nucleotide sequence: TGTGCCAGCAGCTTACTACCCGGGACAACTAACTATGGCTACACCTTC.

The chain links TRBV2 to TRBJ2-5; 9 bases align to TRBD2. The CDR3 runs 16 residues. V lost 6 bases and J lost 1; bases outside the gene matches: 9. Per the germline V gene, CDR1 is SNHLY and CDR2 is FYNNEI. As DNA, the CDR3 is TGTGCCAGCAGCGCCACGGGGCGGGGGGGCCAAGAGACCCAGTACTTC. Amino acid sequence: CASSATGRGGQETQYF.

The chain carries TRBV7-2 and TRBJ2-1, with a weak D call TRBD1 (8 bases). CDR3 length: 14 residues. V lost 1 base and J lost 7, with 11 bases in between. The germline V gene has CDR1 SGHTA and CDR2 FQGNSA. CDR3 loop: CASSLDRGGNEQFF. The CDR3, as DNA: TGTGCCAGCAGCTTAGACAGGGGGGGAAATGAGCAGTTCTTC.

This clone showed up just a few times. The chain carries TRBV7-8 and TRBJ2-7, with D possibly matching TRBD1 (6 bases). The germline V and J ends were trimmed by 4 bases and 5 bases, with 21 bases remaining between them. Looked up from germline, CDR1 is SGHVS and CDR2 is FQNEAQ. CDR3 size: 16 residues. The CDR3 here is CASSSYWTDRMDEQYF. The DNA for the CDR3 is TGTGCCAGCAGCTCCTACTGGACTGACAGGATGGACGAGCAGTACTTC.

V gene TRBV24-1 combines with J gene TRBJ2-5; 7 bases match TRBD1. Germline V lookup: CDR1 KGHDR, CDR2 SFDVKD. The CDR3 is 15 amino acids. J was trimmed by 2 bases and V by 2 bases; bases with no gene match: 4. As DNA, the CDR3 is TGTGCCACCAGTGATTGGACAGGCGAACAAGAGACCCAGTACTTC. Translation gives CATSDWTGEQETQYF.

This clone was picked up a small number of times. This chain connects TRBV6-6 to TRBJ1-2, with D uncertain. The V end lost 5 bases, the J end lost 8 bases, and 6 bases lay between the germline ends. The CDR3 sequence is 10 residues long. Per the germline V gene, CDR1 is MNHNY and CDR2 is SVGAGI (reference sequence). The CDR3 region is CASSAGGYTF. CDR3 bases: TGTGCCAGCAGTGCGGGGGGCTACACCTTC.

Here the CDR3 DNA reads TGTGCCAGCAGCCCTCAAGCCACAACTAATGAAAAACTGTTTTTT. It translates to CASSPQATTNEKLFF. This chain links TRBV12-1 with TRBJ1-4. TRBV12-1 is tagged as a pseudogene. This CDR3 is 15 amino acids long.

This rearrangement joins TRBV6-4 to TRBJ1-1; TRBD1 matches 7 bases. The CDR3 has 13 residues. With 6 bases clipped from V and 6 bases from J, the junction kept 7 bases outside the gene matches. CDR1 is MRHNA and CDR2 is SNTAGT in the germline V gene. CDR3 sequence reads: CASSVDRDAEAFF. The CDR3 DNA reads TGTGCCAGCAGCGTAGACAGGGACGCTGAAGCTTTCTTT.

This clone was recorded a few times. The genes are TRBV6-2 or TRBV6-3 and TRBJ2-2, with 8 bases lining up with TRBD2. Per germline, CDR1 MNHEY and CDR2 SVGEGT. Unmatched junction bases numbered 6, after V lost 3 bases and J lost 6 bases. This CDR3 comprises 15 residues. CDR3 in DNA: TGTGCCAGCAGTTATGGACTAGCTGGGTCCGGGGAGCTGTTTTTT. Translation: CASSYGLAGSGELFF.

This clone was detected only a few times. The chain recombines TRBV4-1 with TRBJ1-3; D gene ambiguous. The CDR3 extends over 14 amino acids. Trimming took 5 bases from V and 4 from J, leaving 12 bases between them. The germline CDR1 and CDR2 sequences are MGHRA and YSYEKL. The CDR3 DNA sequence: TGCGCCAGCAGCTCGCCCTTCTACGGAAACACCATATATTTT. It is translated as CASSSPFYGNTIYF.

The chain is built from TRBV6-2 or TRBV6-3 and TRBJ2-1, with 14 bases lining up with TRBD2. V shed 2 bases, J shed 6 bases, and the junction held 3 bases outside the gene matches. Germline V gene lookup returns CDR1 MNHEY and CDR2 SVGEGT. This CDR3 contains 16 residues. In DNA, the CDR3 is TGTGCCAGCAGTTACAGACTAGCGGGGGGGCCCAATGAGCAGTTCTTC. Its protein is CASSYRLAGGPNEQFF.

The V and J genes are TRBV28 and TRBJ1-4, with TRBD1 as a possible D gene (6 bases). Germline V gene sequence: CDR1 MDHEN, CDR2 SYDVKM. The ends were cut back, 6 bases at V and 3 bases at J, with 14 bases in the middle. This CDR3 spans 15 amino acids. CDR3 sequence: CASSSTGLANEKLFF. The CDR3 DNA reads TGTGCCAGCAGCTCCACAGGGTTAGCTAATGAAAAACTGTTTTTT.

The chain joins TRBV5-1 to TRBJ1-1, with D perhaps TRBD1 (5 bases). Trimming stripped 0 bases from V and 2 bases from J, with 8 bases between. Germline V CDR1 and CDR2: SGHRS, YFSETQ. The CDR3 runs to 14 residues. CDR3 in DNA: TGCGCCAGCAGCTTGGGACAGATTAACACTGAAGCTTTCTTT. Its protein product is CASSLGQINTEAFF. The variable domain in full, with the rest retrieved from reference TRBV5-1 and TRBJ1-1, is KAGVTQTPRYLIKTRGQQVTLSCSPISGHRSVSWYQQTPGQGLQFLFEYFSETQRNKGNFPGRFSGRQFSNSRSEMNVSTLELGDSALYLCASSLGQINTEAFFGQGTRLTVV.

This chain uses TRBV10-1 with TRBJ2-3; 7 bases are a match to TRBD2. V lost 8 bases to trimming and J lost 2 bases; unmatched junction nucleotides: 4. Per the germline V gene, CDR1 is WNHNN and CDR2 is SYGVQD (reference sequence). This CDR3 spans 13 amino acids. CDR3 region: CASASGFTDTQYF. The DNA of the CDR3 is TGCGCCAGCGCTAGCGGTTTCACAGATACGCAGTATTTT.

The chain carries TRBV12-3 or TRBV12-4 and TRBJ1-1; D uncertain. The CDR3 totals 13 residues. The V gene lost 7 bases and the J gene lost 4 bases, with 13 bases spanning the gap. In DNA form, the CDR3 reads TGTGCCAGCAAACCGGACGGGAGCACTGAAGCTTTCTTT. Its translation: CASKPDGSTEAFF.

This chain links TRBV19 with TRBJ1-4, with TRBD1 matching over 10 bases. In germline, CDR1 is LNHDA, CDR2 SQIVND (reference sequence). Trimming took 5 bases from V and 7 from J; bases not matched to a gene: 7. This CDR3 is 15 amino acids long. The DNA of the CDR3 is TGTGCCAGTAGTCCGGGGACAGGGGAAATTGAAAAACTGTTTTTT. It specifies CASSPGTGEIEKLFF. Full variable domain (outside the CDR3, taken from reference TRBV19 and TRBJ1-4): DGGITQSPKYLFRKEGQNVTLSCEQNLNHDAMYWYRQDPGQGLRLIYYSQIVNDFQKGDIAEGYSVSREKKESFPLTVTSAQKNPTAFYLCASSPGTGEIEKLFFGSGTQLSVL.